These 25 T cell receptor beta chains were sequenced from one sample in a study of cytomegalovirus exposure and HLA in healthy donors. The study ran its PCR with 60 Vbeta and 13 Jbeta primers. The repertoire was sequenced with immunoSEQ multiplex PCR; TCRdb's copy has only in-frame clones and lacks some. Of approximately 180,000 clones in the sample, roughly four fifths are singletons; the top ten hold about 2.7%. The specimen was PBMCs. All receptors derive from a male donor in good health and CMV-seronegative.

The genes are TRBV7-3 and TRBJ2-3; the D gene is possibly TRBD1 (5 bases). The germline V gene has CDR1 SGHTA and CDR2 FQGTGA. The CDR3 loop spans 16 amino acids. Trimming took 2 bases from V and 2 from J, leaving 14 bases between them. CDR3 bases: TGTGCCAGCAGCTTAGGCCAGGGCTTAGACACAGATACGCAGTATTTT. As protein: CASSLGQGLDTDTQYF.

The J gene is TRBJ1-2, the V gene TRBV25-1; D is unresolved. Trimming cost V 7 bases and J 5 bases, with 23 bases left between them. This CDR3 has 16 amino acids. CDR1 and CDR2 (germline): MGHDK, SYGVNS. The CDR3: CASNSRRAKDWYGYTF. The CDR3 nucleotides are TGTGCCAGCAACAGTAGGAGGGCTAAAGATTGGTATGGCTACACCTTC.

V gene TRBV7-2 combines with J gene TRBJ1-3, with D unclear. CDR3 size: 15 residues. The germline V gene has CDR1 SGHTA and CDR2 FQGNSA. V lost 5 bases and J lost 0, with 11 bases in between. The CDR3 loop is CASSPTGSSGNTIYF. Here the CDR3 DNA reads TGTGCCAGCAGCCCGACCGGGTCCTCTGGAAACACCATATATTTT. Combining the CDR3 with reference TRBV7-2 and TRBJ1-3 gives the whole variable domain GAGVSQSPSNKVTEKGKDVELRCDPISGHTALYWYRQSLGQGLEFLIYFQGNSAPDKSGLPSDRFSAERTGGSVSTLTIQRTQQEDSAVYLCASSPTGSSGNTIYFGEGSWLTVV.

The chain carries TRBV5-1 and TRBJ2-5; D remains unclear. V was pared by 5 bases and J by 5 bases, with 10 bases between. CDR1 is SGHRS and CDR2 is YFSETQ in the germline V gene. The CDR3 has 12 amino acids. The CDR3 here is CASRRALETQYF. CDR3 DNA: TGCGCCAGCAGGCGCGCGTTGGAGACCCAGTACTTC.

This sequence joins TRBV30 and TRBJ2-5; the match to TRBD2 covers 9 bases. The J call is doubtful: the DNA matches TRBJ2-7 better. CDR1 is GTSNPN and CDR2 is SVGIG in the germline V gene (reference sequence). This CDR3 contains 15 residues. The CDR3 loop is CAWSGPTSGGYEQYF. As DNA, the CDR3 is TGTGCCTGGAGTGGTCCGACTAGCGGCGGCTACGAGCAGTACTTC.

The chain uses TRBV2 and TRBJ1-1; D is perhaps TRBD1 (5 bases). The germline CDR1 and CDR2 sequences are SNHLY and FYNNEI. The CDR3 sequence is 12 residues long. V gave up 4 bases and J gave up 4 bases, with 7 bases separating them. This CDR3 reads CASSARATEAFF. CDR3 in DNA: TGTGCCAGCAGTGCCAGGGCCACTGAAGCTTTCTTT. Full variable domain (missing parts from reference TRBV2 and TRBJ1-1): EPEVTQTPSHQVTQMGQEVILRCVPISNHLYFYWYRQILGQKVEFLVSFYNNEISEKSEIFDDQFSVERPDGSNFTLKIRSTKLEDSAMYFCASSARATEAFFGQGTRLTVV.

This clone was counted only a few times. The chain has TRBV9 and TRBJ2-3; D is perhaps TRBD2 (5 bases). The germline CDR1 and CDR2 sequences are SGDLS and YYNGEE. The CDR3 contains 16 residues. With 0 bases removed from V and 0 bases from J, the gap between germline ends came to 11 bases. Here the CDR3 reads CASSVALRVSTDTQYF. The CDR3 coding sequence is TGTGCCAGCAGCGTAGCATTGCGGGTTAGCACAGATACGCAGTATTTT.

This clone was seen a few times. The chain couples TRBV15 to TRBJ1-1; D is perhaps TRBD1 (6 bases). This CDR3 region has 15 residues. Germline CDR1 reads LNHNV; CDR2 reads YYDKDF (reference sequence). Deletions cut 1 base from V and 4 bases from J, with 13 bases between. The CDR3 is CATSRGGRGATEAFF. The CDR3 nucleotides read TGTGCCACCAGCAGAGGTGGACGGGGGGCCACTGAAGCTTTCTTT.

As to this clone: Other DNA sequences within the sample encode an identical CDR3. CDR3 nucleotide sequence: TGTGCCAGCAGTGGCAGGGGTGGGTCACCCCTCCACTTT. Translation gives CASSGRGGSPLHF. The chain uses TRBV27 and TRBJ1-6; D possibly corresponds to TRBD1 (6 bases). Germline V gives CDR1 MNHEY, CDR2 SMNVEV (reference sequence). The CDR3 is 13 amino acids. V dropped 5 bases and J dropped 10 bases, with 12 bases sitting between them.

This clone was seen once. The V call is TRBV6-5, the J call TRBJ2-2; a weak D match, TRBD2 (5 bases). The length of the CDR3 is 14 residues. Germline V gives CDR1 MNHEY, CDR2 SVGAGI. V was cut by 0 bases and J by 7 bases, with 9 bases left in between. CDR3 loop: CASSYSSGSGELFF. In DNA, the CDR3 is TGTGCCAGCAGTTACTCATCGGGGAGCGGGGAGCTGTTTTTT.

The chain links TRBV6-8 to TRBJ1-5; unclear D gene. The CDR3 spans 14 residues. V lost 6 bases and J lost 4, with 13 bases in between. Per the germline V gene, CDR1 is MNHGY and CDR2 is SAAAGT. The CDR3 is CASSARTGNQPQHF. The CDR3 DNA reads as TGTGCCAGCAGCGCAAGGACTGGGAATCAGCCCCAGCATTTT.

Concerning this clone itself: A read error may produce the germline difference seen at one junction end. The chain recombines TRBV28 with TRBJ1-3; possible D gene TRBD1, 5 bases. This CDR3 comprises 14 residues. Germline lookup yields CDR1 MDHEN and CDR2 SYDVKM. CDR3 DNA sequence: TGTGCCAGTTCGGGACTCCACTCTGGAAACGCCATATATTTT. Its translation is CASSGLHSGNAIYF.

This clone turned up a few times. V gene TRBV28 combines with J gene TRBJ1-3; D may be TRBD1 (5 bases). V was pared by 8 bases and J by 3 bases, with 14 bases between. CDR3 length: 14 residues. Germline assignment: CDR1 MDHEN and CDR2 SYDVKM. The CDR3 DNA reads as TGTGCCAGCGGGGGGGGAGTGGATGGAAACACCATATATTTT. Protein sequence: CASGGGVDGNTIYF.

The chain recombines TRBV18 with TRBJ1-5; tentative D call: TRBD1 (5 bases). The CDR3 totals 15 residues. Trimming cost V 0 bases and J 7 bases, with 13 bases left between them. CDR1 and CDR2 (germline): KGHSH, LQKENI. This CDR3 is CASSPPGGWGQPQHF. In DNA form, the CDR3 reads TGTGCCAGCTCACCACCGGGGGGTTGGGGCCAGCCCCAGCATTTT.

The rearrangement joins TRBV30 to TRBJ2-3, with 11 nucleotides matching TRBD2. This CDR3 is 13 amino acids long. Germline V CDR1 and CDR2: GTSNPN, SVGIG (reference sequence). The V gene end was trimmed by 8 bases and the J gene end by 4 bases; junction bases not matched to a gene: 5. The CDR3 DNA is TGTGCCGCCACTAGCGGGAGTGCAGATACGCAGTATTTT. It is translated as CAATSGSADTQYF. Supplemented by reference TRBV30 and TRBJ2-3, the full variable domain reads SQTIHQWPATLVQPVGSPLSLECTVEGTSNPNLYWYRQAAGRGLQLLFYSVGIGQISSEVPQNLSASRPQDRQFILSSKKLLLSDSGFYLCAATSGSADTQYFGPGTRLTVL.

The rearrangement joins TRBV6-6 to TRBJ1-1, with D tentatively TRBD1 (5 bases). Looked up from germline, CDR1 is MNHNY and CDR2 is SVGAGI (reference sequence). The V end lost 6 bases, the J end lost 4 bases, and 9 bases lay between the germline ends. The CDR3 covers 12 residues. The CDR3 protein is CASRLRGTEAFF. The CDR3 DNA reads TGTGCCAGCAGACTAAGGGGCACTGAAGCTTTCTTT.

This clone has just one count. This chain joins TRBV6-5 and TRBJ2-7; 10 nucleotides agree with TRBD1. CDR1 and CDR2 from the germline V gene are MNHEY and SVGAGI. The CDR3 covers 16 residues. Trimming cost V 2 bases and J 4 bases; bases outside gene matches: 8. The CDR3 DNA is TGTGCCAGCAGTTACGCCTCCACGGGACAGGGGTACGAGCAGTACTTC. Translation: CASSYASTGQGYEQYF.

This clone has a handful of counts. The chain couples TRBV29-1 to TRBJ2-1; 9 positions agree with TRBD2. CDR3 length: 16 residues. Germline V gene sequence: CDR1 SQVTM, CDR2 ANQGSEA. Trimming took 3 bases from V and 3 from J; bases not matched to a gene: 9. The CDR3 here is CSVDSVYSGSYNEQFF. The CDR3 DNA follows: TGCAGCGTTGATTCCGTATATAGCGGGAGCTACAATGAGCAGTTCTTC.

The V call is TRBV6-1, the J call TRBJ2-7, with 10 positions matching TRBD2. Germline CDR1 reads MNHNS; CDR2 reads SASEGT. The CDR3 spans 14 residues. V gave up 5 bases and J gave up 0 bases; unmatched junction bases: 1. CDR3 in DNA: TGTGCCAGCAGTCCTAGCGGGAGCTCCTACGAGCAGTACTTC. Translated: CASSPSGSSYEQYF.

This clone was recorded a few times. V gene TRBV5-4 combines with J gene TRBJ2-3, with D perhaps TRBD2 (6 bases). Germline values: CDR1 SGHNT, CDR2 YYREEE (reference sequence). The CDR3 length is 15 residues. V gave up 4 bases and J gave up 0 bases, with 12 bases separating them. DNA for the CDR3: TGTGCCAGCAGCCGGGACTTTTCTAGCACAGATACGCAGTATTTT. Its protein is CASSRDFSSTDTQYF. Variable domain in full (rest from reference TRBV5-4 and TRBJ2-3): ETGVTQSPTHLIKTRGQQVTLRCSSQSGHNTVSWYQQALGQGPQFIFQYYREEENGRGNFPPRFSGLQFPNYSSELNVNALELDDSALYLCASSRDFSSTDTQYFGPGTRLTVL.

The V gene is TRBV10-3, the J gene TRBJ1-6; possibly TRBD1 for D (5 bases). Germline V gene data show CDR1 as ENHRY and CDR2 as SYGVKD. V was pared by 8 bases and J by 10 bases, with 21 bases between. This CDR3 is 15 amino acids long. CDR3 protein: CAIHDGTVGSSPLHF. CDR3 bases: TGTGCCATCCACGACGGGACTGTTGGTTCCTCACCCCTCCACTTT.

The table lists this clone with a few counts. The rearrangement joins TRBV7-9 to TRBJ1-1, with D maybe TRBD1 (5 bases). Trimming took off 5 bases at V and 4 bases at J, with 11 bases between the two ends. CDR1 is SEHNR and CDR2 is FQNEAQ in the germline V gene (reference sequence). The CDR3 has 13 amino acids. The CDR3 spells CASSLAGFTEAFF. The CDR3 nucleotides are TGTGCCAGCAGCCTCGCAGGGTTCACTGAAGCTTTCTTT. The full variable domain, with the rest looked up from reference TRBV7-9 and TRBJ1-1, is DTGVSQNPRHKITKRGQNVTFRCDPISEHNRLYWYRQTLGQGPEFLTYFQNEAQLEKSRLLSDRFSAERPKGSFSTLEIQRTEQGDSAMYLCASSLAGFTEAFFGQGTRLTVV.

The rearrangement uses TRBV11-2 and TRBJ2-3, with 8 bases identical to TRBD2. Trimming cost V 1 base and J 2 bases; bases outside gene matches: 8. CDR1 is SGHAT, CDR2 FQNNGV, per germline. CDR3 length: 17 amino acids. This chain's CDR3 is CASSLVLGGGYTDTQYF. The DNA of the CDR3 is TGTGCCAGCAGCTTAGTTCTCGGCGGGGGGTACACAGATACGCAGTATTTT.

The chain uses TRBV28 and TRBJ1-2; 7 bases fit TRBD1. The CDR3 totals 15 residues. Germline trimming cut 4 bases from V and 3 bases from J; bases unmatched to any gene: 8. CDR1 MDHEN and CDR2 SYDVKM come from the germline V gene. The CDR3 nucleotides read TGTGCCAGCAGTTCCCAGGGGGTTGGGGACTATGGCTACACCTTC. It codes for CASSSQGVGDYGYTF.

This clone was picked up a small number of times. The sample has other DNA sequences that encode this CDR3 too. The chain employs TRBV28 and TRBJ1-5; 9 bases align to TRBD1. V gave up 3 bases and J gave up 4 bases; unmatched junction bases: 1. The germline CDR1 and CDR2 sequences are MDHEN and SYDVKM. The CDR3 consists of 14 residues. CDR3 sequence: CASSLGQGNQPQHF. The CDR3 DNA reads as TGTGCCAGCAGTTTGGGACAGGGTAATCAGCCCCAGCATTTT.